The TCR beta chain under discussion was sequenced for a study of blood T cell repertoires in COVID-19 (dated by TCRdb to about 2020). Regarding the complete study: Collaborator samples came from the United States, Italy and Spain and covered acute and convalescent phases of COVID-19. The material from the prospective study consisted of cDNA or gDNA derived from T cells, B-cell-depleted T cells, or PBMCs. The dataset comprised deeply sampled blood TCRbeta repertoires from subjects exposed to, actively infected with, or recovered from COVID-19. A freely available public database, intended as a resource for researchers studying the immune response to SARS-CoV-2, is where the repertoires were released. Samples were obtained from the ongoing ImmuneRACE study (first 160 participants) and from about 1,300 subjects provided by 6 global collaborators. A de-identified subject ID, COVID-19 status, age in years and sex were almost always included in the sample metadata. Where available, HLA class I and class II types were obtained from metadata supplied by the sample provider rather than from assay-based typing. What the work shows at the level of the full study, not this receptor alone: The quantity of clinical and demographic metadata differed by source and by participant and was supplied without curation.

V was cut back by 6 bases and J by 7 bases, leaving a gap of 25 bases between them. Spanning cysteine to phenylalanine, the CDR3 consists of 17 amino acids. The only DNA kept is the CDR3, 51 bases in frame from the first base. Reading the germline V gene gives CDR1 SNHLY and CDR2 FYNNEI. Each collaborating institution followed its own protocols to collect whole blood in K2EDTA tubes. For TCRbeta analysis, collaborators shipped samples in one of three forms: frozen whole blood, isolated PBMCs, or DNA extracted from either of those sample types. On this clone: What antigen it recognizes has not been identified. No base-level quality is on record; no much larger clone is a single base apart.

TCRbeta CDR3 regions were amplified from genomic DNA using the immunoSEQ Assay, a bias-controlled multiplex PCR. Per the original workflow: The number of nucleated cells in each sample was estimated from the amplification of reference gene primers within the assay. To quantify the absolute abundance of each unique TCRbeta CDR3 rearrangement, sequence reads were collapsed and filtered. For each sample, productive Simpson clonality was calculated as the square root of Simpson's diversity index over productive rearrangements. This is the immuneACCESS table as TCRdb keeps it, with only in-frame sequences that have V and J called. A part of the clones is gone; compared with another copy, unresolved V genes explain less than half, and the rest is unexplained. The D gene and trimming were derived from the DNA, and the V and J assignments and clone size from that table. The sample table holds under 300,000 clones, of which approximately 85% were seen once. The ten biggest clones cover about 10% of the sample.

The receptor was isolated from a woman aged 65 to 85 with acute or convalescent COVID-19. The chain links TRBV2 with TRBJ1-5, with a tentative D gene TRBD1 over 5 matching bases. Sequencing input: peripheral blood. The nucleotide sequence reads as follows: TGTGCCAGCAGCGGGGGTCGGAGCGGGGAAGGAGGACAGCCCCAGCATTTT. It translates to CASSGGRSGEGGQPQHF.